A selection of T cell receptor beta chains follows, all from one sample in a study of blood T cells in healthy people across ages. TCRdb independently ran MiXCR on the 5' RACE reads; one entry per CDR3 protein. Among 700,000 to 950,000 distinct CDR3 sequences listed, about 62% were seen once. The specimen was blood. The receptors were sampled from a man aged 25 to 45 in good health. The CDR3 runs from the conserved cysteine through the conserved F or W. The D gene is left open where the match is weak. Not all rows give a size; the values are once, few, many and, for expanded clones, a class.

TRBJ1-2,14,TRBV9,.,.,TGTGCCAGCAGCAGAGACAACAGGGTCGACGGCTACACCTTC,CASSRDNRVDGYTF
TRBJ1-2,14,TRBV29-1,.,.,TGCAGCGTTGTTGTAGGAGGAACTTACTATGGCTACACCTTC,CSVVVGGTYYGYTF
TRBJ1-6,16,TRBV7-6,TRBD1,.,TGTGCCAGCAGTCCAGGGCTGGGACAGATCTATGTACCCCTCCACTTT,CASSPGLGQIYVPLHF
TRBJ2-3,12,TRBV29-1,.,.,TGCAGCGTGGATTTTTTCACAGATACGCAGTATTTT,CSVDFFTDTQYF
TRBJ2-3,14,TRBV9,.,.,TGTGCCAGCAGCCCGCTGGGTAGCACAGATACGCAGTATTTT,CASSPLGSTDTQYF
TRBJ2-7,12,TRBV9,TRBD1,many,TGTGCCAGCAGCGTAGCACAGGGGGAGCAGTACTTC,CASSVAQGEQYF
TRBJ2-7,15,TRBV20-1,.,few,TGCAGTGCGCCAAGACAGGATACCCTTTCCTACGAGCAGTACTTC,CSAPRQDTLSYEQYF
TRBJ1-6,13,TRBV12-3/TRBV12-4,.,.,TGTGCCAGCAGTTTGGAGCCCGGTTCACCCCTCCACTTT,CASSLEPGSPLHF
TRBJ2-7,12,TRBV5-1,.,many,TGCGCCAGCGATGACAACCCCTACGAGCAGTACTTC,CASDDNPYEQYF
TRBJ2-7,14,TRBV4-3,.,few,TGCGCCAGCAGCCAAGATTACTTGTCCTACGAGCAGTACTTC,CASSQDYLSYEQYF
TRBJ2-7,16,TRBV4-2,.,.,TGTGCCAGCAGCCATGCCGGGACGGAGGTCTTGTACGAGCAGTACTTC,CASSHAGTEVLYEQYF
TRBJ1-2,16,TRBV6-1,.,.,TGTGCCAGCAGTGAAGGATTAGGGGCAGGGAACTATGGCTACACCTTC,CASSEGLGAGNYGYTF
TRBJ1-5,16,TRBV20-1,.,once,TGCAGTGCTAAACCTAATCGACGCCGAAGCAATCAGCCCCAGCATTTT,CSAKPNRRRSNQPQHF
TRBJ1-2,14,TRBV7-9,.,.,TGTGCCAGCAGCTGGGCTGGAGCTAACTATGGCTACACCTTC,CASSWAGANYGYTF
TRBJ2-1,14,TRBV7-2,.,.,TGTGCCAGCAGCCGAGGGGCAGAGAGGGGTCGGCAGTTCTTC,CASSRGAERGRQFF
TRBJ2-3,17,TRBV7-2,TRBD2,.,TGTGCCAGCAGCTTAGAGGGACTAGCGGGGGGTGGTGGCCCGCAGTATTTT,CASSLEGLAGGGGPQYF
TRBJ2-5,17,TRBV15,.,.,TGTGCCACCAGCAGAGATCGGACCGGACGGACCCAAGAGACCCAGTACTTC,CATSRDRTGRTQETQYF
TRBJ2-7,12,TRBV7-2,.,few,TGTGCCAGCAGGGGGCTGGGGTACGAGCAGTACTTC,CASRGLGYEQYF
TRBJ2-7,15,TRBV6-2/TRBV6-3,.,few,TGTGCCAGCAGTTACTCCAGCGCTAAACTCTACGAGCAGTACTTC,CASSYSSAKLYEQYF
TRBJ2-7,14,TRBV4-3,.,.,TGCGCCAGCAGCCAAGATCAGGTCGCCTACGAGCAGTACTTC,CASSQDQVAYEQYF
TRBJ2-2,13,TRBV20-1,.,.,TGCAGTGCTAGAGTATGGGCGTCCGGGGAGCTGTTTTTT,CSARVWASGELFF
TRBJ2-4,16,TRBV5-8,.,.,TGTGCCAGCAGCCCGTGGAGGGACATAGCCAAAAACATTCAGTACTTC,CASSPWRDIAKNIQYF
TRBJ1-2,15,TRBV5-6,TRBD1,.,TGTGCCAGCAACCAACTTGGACAGGGGAACTATGGCTACACCTTC,CASNQLGQGNYGYTF
TRBJ2-4,14,TRBV12-3/TRBV12-4,.,few,TGTGCCAGCAGTCCAAGGAGGGCCCTAGGCATTCAGTACTTC,CASSPRRALGIQYF
TRBJ1-1,14,TRBV12-3/TRBV12-4,.,once,TGTGCCAGCAGTAAAACTAGGATGAACACTGAAGCTTTCTTT,CASSKTRMNTEAFF
TRBJ2-5,15,TRBV6-1,TRBD2,.,TGTGCCAGCAGTGAAGAGCGGGGGGCGAGGGAGACCCAGTACTTC,CASSEERGARETQYF
TRBJ1-5,14,TRBV28,.,.,TGTGCCAGCAGTTTCACAGGAGACTATCAGCCCCAGCATTTT,CASSFTGDYQPQHF